This T cell receptor beta chain appears in the sequencing data of a study of blood T cells in healthy people across ages. Germline V gives CDR1 MNHEY, CDR2 SVGEGT. This CDR3 is 17 amino acids long. The V and J ends lost 0 bases and 2 bases respectively, with 14 bases between them. Then a second PCR, running about 6 to 11 cycles, was carried out with a sample-barcoded 5' primer and a J-beta primer mix. TCRdb ran MiXCR on the 5' RACE reads and lists one entry per CDR3 protein. Among approximately 680,000 distinct CDR3 sequences listed, about 32% were seen once. The source material was blood. The chain joins TRBV6-2 or TRBV6-3 to TRBJ2-1; possibly TRBD1 or TRBD2 for D (5 bases each). The receptor's source is a woman of 80 years or more in good health. As DNA, the CDR3 is TGTGCCAGCAGTTACTCCAGTCTACCGGGACCCTACAATGAGCAGTTCTTC. It codes for CASSYSSLPGPYNEQFF.